The entry below gives a single TCR beta chain sequence along with its context. The method was immunoSEQ multiplex PCR; TCRdb's version includes in-frame clones alone and lacks a portion of them. The data show 490,000 or so clones, 70% to 85% seen once. This CDR3 spans 15 amino acids. V dropped 3 bases and J dropped 4; count of bases not matched to a gene: 4. CDR1 and CDR2 from the germline V gene are SGHTA and FQGNSA. This specimen comes from a study of shared clonotypes between healthy human individuals. Material: PBMCs. The chain has TRBV7-2 and TRBJ2-1; 9 bases line up with TRBD2. This TCR was recovered from a woman in her 40s in good health. Some clones in this sample may be carry-over from other donors' samples. CDR3 sequence: CASSFSGGWYNEQFF. The CDR3, as DNA: TGTGCCAGCAGCTTTAGCGGGGGATGGTACAATGAGCAGTTCTTC.